The present TCR beta chain was sequenced within a study of blood T cell repertoires in COVID-19. On the study more broadly: Italy, Spain and the United States were the sources of the convalescent and acute COVID-19 samples.

Profiled with immunoSEQ multiplex PCR; TCRdb holds only in-frame clones, not every one. Of over 200,000 clones listed, 70% to 90% are singletons. Cohort allocation depended upon clinical history that participants reported. The CDR3 is 11 residues long. Deletions cut 4 bases from V and 7 bases from J, with 10 bases between. The V gene's germline CDR1 is GTSNPN and CDR2 SVGIG (reference sequence). This TCR came from a young man who had recovered from COVID-19. The V and J genes are TRBV30 and TRBJ1-2; D remains unclear. Sequenced input: PBMCs or T cells enriched from blood (not recorded which). In DNA form, the CDR3 reads TGTGCCTGGACCCTCGAGGCTGGCTACACCTTC. Protein product: CAWTLEAGYTF.